This TCR beta chain stems from a study of T-cell memory formation after mild COVID-19. Study-level points and caveats: Chiefly within CM and EM were the contracting CD4+ clones; CD8+ ones were within EMRA. Later expanders leaned CD4+, whereas day 15 to 85 contracting clones were balanced CD4/CD8. The second-wave clones peaking on day 37 were not confirmed as SARS-CoV-2-specific.

This clonotype was counted a few times. Its antigen is unknown. 5'RACE primed at constant segments yielded TCR alpha and TCR beta cDNA libraries bearing sample barcodes and UMIs. One entry per CDR3 protein results from TCRdb running MiXCR on the 5' RACE reads. Of 250,000 to 300,000 distinct CDR3 sequences listed, about a sixth were seen once; the top ten hold over 20%. CDR1 and CDR2 from the germline V gene are DFQATT and SNEGSKA (reference sequence). Germline trimming cut 2 bases from V and 7 bases from J; bases unmatched to any gene: 7. This CDR3 is built from 14 residues. The origin of this receptor is a man aged 18 to 35 who had mild COVID-19 (a few samples of this study predate the infection). Cell type and time point are not known. The chain recombines TRBV20-1 with TRBJ2-1; 8 positions agree with TRBD2. The specimen sequenced was PBMCs or a T cell subset sorted from them (not recorded which). This CDR3 is CSARRGGNGNEQFF. The CDR3 nucleotides are TGCAGTGCTAGACGCGGGGGGAACGGTAATGAGCAGTTCTTC.